Below, one TCR beta chain is given with its context. No antigen is known for it. The sample originates from a study of follicular helper T cells after annual influenza vaccination. The wider study: Sampling occurred days 0, 7 and 28 after each influenza vaccination. For some subjects, blood spans the 2013-2014, 2014-2015 and 2015-2016 annual vaccinations.

Documented time point: 2015-2016 season, 7 days after influenza vaccination. Between about 40 and 110 mL of blood was drawn per time point. Assay used: immunoSEQ multiplex PCR; TCRdb lists only in-frame clones, some missing. The top ten clones hold 0.69% of a sample with around 6,400 clones, around nine tenths of them seen once. Study conclusions and caveats: Successive annual vaccinations recalled a recurrent oligoclonal ICOS+CD38+ cTfh response with influenza-specific clonotypes.

The CDR3 sequence is 15 residues long. CDR1 is ENHRY and CDR2 is SYGVKD in the germline V gene. Trimming removed 10 bases at V and 2 bases at J, with 17 bases between. The rearrangement joins TRBV10-3 to TRBJ1-4; no clear D gene. This TCR derives from an adult who received the influenza vaccine. The material sequenced was CXCR5+ CD38- circulating T follicular helper cells from blood, taken 7 days after influenza vaccination. Stated subset: circulating Tfh, non-naive CD4+CXCR5+PD-1+ (ICOS+CD38+ or ICOS-CD38-). CDR3 amino acids: CATKADKGTNEKLFF. CDR3 DNA sequence: TGTGCCACCAAGGCCGACAAGGGTACTAATGAAAAACTGTTTTTT.